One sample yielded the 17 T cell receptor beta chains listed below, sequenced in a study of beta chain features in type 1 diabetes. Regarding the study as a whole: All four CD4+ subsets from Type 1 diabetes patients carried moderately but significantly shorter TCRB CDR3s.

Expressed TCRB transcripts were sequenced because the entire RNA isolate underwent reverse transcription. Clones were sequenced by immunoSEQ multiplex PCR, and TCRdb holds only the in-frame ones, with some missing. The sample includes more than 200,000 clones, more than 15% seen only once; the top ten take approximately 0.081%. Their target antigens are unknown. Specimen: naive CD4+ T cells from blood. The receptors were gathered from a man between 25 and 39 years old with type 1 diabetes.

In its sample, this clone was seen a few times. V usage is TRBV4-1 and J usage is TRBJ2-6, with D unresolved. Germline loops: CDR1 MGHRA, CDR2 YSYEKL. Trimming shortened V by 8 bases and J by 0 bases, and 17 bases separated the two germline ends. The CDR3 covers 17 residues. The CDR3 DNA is TGCGCCAGCCAAGTAGGAGCTTCCGACTCTGGGGCCAACGTCCTGACTTTC. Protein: CASQVGASDSGANVLTF.

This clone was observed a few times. CDR3 loop: CASSPDRSYGYTF. CDR3 bases: TGCGCCAGCAGCCCAGACAGGAGCTATGGCTACACCTTC. This chain connects TRBV5-1 to TRBJ1-2, with a tentative D call TRBD1 (6 bases). This CDR3 is 13 amino acids long. Germline CDR1 is SGHRS and CDR2 is YFSETQ. Trimming took 4 bases from V and 4 from J, leaving 11 bases between them.

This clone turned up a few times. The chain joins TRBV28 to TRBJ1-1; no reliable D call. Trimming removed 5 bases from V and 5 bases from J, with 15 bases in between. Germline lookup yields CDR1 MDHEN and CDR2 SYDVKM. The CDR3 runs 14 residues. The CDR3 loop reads CASSRPPVRTEAFF. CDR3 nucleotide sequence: TGTGCCAGCAGTCGGCCCCCGGTGAGAACTGAAGCTTTCTTT.

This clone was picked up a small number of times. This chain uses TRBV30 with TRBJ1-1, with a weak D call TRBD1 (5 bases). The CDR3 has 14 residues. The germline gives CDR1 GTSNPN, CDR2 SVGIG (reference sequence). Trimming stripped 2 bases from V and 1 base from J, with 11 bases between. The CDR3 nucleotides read TGTGCCTGGAGTCTAACTACAGGGAACACTGAAGCTTTCTTT. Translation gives CAWSLTTGNTEAFF.

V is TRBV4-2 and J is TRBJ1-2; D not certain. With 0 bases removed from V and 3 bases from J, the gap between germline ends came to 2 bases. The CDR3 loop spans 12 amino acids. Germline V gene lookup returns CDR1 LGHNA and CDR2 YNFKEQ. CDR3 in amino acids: CASSQDHYGYTF. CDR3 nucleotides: TGTGCCAGCAGCCAAGATCACTATGGCTACACCTTC.

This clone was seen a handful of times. CDR3 DNA sequence: TGTGCCAGTAGTATCTTACAGGGGGCATACAATGAGCAGTTCTTC. Translating gives CASSILQGAYNEQFF. This chain connects TRBV19 to TRBJ2-1; 9 bases are shared with TRBD1. In germline, CDR1 is LNHDA, CDR2 SQIVND (reference sequence). Germline trimming cut 3 bases from V and 4 bases from J; bases unmatched to any gene: 4. The CDR3 has 15 amino acids. The variable domain in full, completed from reference TRBV19 and TRBJ2-1, reads DGGITQSPKYLFRKEGQNVTLSCEQNLNHDAMYWYRQDPGQGLRLIYYSQIVNDFQKGDIAEGYSVSREKKESFPLTVTSAQKNPTAFYLCASSILQGAYNEQFFGPGTRLTVL.

The CDR3 coding sequence is TGTGCCAGCAGCGCGGACCTCAGGGGGCTGTTTTTT. Translated: CASSADLRGLFF. The chain couples TRBV9 to TRBJ2-2, with a weak D call TRBD1 (6 bases). V gave up 3 bases and J gave up 13 bases, with 13 bases separating them. This CDR3 has 12 residues. The germline gives CDR1 SGDLS, CDR2 YYNGEE.

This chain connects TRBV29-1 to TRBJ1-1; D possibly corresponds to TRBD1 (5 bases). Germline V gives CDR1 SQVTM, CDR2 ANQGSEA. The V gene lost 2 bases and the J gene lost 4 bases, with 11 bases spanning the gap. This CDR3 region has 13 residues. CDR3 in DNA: TGCAGCGTTGAATCGGCAGGGATCACTGAAGCTTTCTTT. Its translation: CSVESAGITEAFF.

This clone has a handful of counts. The CDR3 region is CSVETGNEQYF. CDR3 sequence (DNA): TGCAGCGTTGAAACGGGGAACGAGCAGTACTTC. The chain recombines TRBV29-1 with TRBJ2-7; weak D call: TRBD2 (5 bases). The CDR3 totals 11 residues. The V end lost 2 bases, the J end lost 5 bases, and 7 bases lay between the germline ends. Germline V gives CDR1 SQVTM, CDR2 ANQGSEA.

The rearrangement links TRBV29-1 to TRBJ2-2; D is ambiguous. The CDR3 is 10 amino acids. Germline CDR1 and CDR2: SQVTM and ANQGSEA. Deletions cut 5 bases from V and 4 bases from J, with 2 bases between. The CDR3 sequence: CSVSTGELFF. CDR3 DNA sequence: TGCAGCGTTAGCACCGGGGAGCTGTTTTTT.

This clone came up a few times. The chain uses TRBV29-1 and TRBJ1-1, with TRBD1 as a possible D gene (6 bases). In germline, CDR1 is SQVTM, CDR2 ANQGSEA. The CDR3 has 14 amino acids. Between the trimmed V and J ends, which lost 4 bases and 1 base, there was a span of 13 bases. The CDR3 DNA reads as TGCAGCGTTGCTCCCCGAGGGGGGAACACTGAAGCTTTCTTT. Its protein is CSVAPRGGNTEAFF.

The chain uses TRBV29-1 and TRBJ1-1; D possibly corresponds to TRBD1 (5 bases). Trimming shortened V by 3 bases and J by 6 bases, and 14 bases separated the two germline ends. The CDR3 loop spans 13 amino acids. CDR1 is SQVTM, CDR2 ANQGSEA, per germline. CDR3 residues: CSVDRGFDAEAFF. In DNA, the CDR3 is TGCAGCGTTGACCGGGGGTTTGACGCTGAAGCTTTCTTT.

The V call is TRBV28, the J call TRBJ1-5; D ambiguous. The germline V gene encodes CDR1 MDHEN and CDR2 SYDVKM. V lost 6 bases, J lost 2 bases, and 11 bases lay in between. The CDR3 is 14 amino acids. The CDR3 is CASRTYGGNQPQHF. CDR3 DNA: TGTGCCAGCAGGACCTACGGGGGCAATCAGCCCCAGCATTTT.

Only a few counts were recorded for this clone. CDR3 protein: CASRTGHSGRSYEQYF. Written as DNA, the CDR3 is TGTGCCAGCAGAACTGGCCATAGCGGGAGAAGTTACGAGCAGTACTTC. The chain is built from TRBV11-1 and TRBJ2-7, with 9 nucleotides matching TRBD2. CDR1 and CDR2 from the germline V gene are SGHAT and FQDESV (reference sequence). The CDR3 has 16 residues. V lost 6 bases to trimming and J lost 4 bases; unmatched junction nucleotides: 13.

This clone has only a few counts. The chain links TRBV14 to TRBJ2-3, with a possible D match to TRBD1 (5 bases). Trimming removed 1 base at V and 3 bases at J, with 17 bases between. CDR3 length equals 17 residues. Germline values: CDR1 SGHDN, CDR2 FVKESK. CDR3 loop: CASSQVGGAGWTDTQYF. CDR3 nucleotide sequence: TGTGCCAGCAGCCAAGTTGGTGGGGCCGGTTGGACAGATACGCAGTATTTT. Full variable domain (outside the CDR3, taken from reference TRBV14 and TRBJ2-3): EAGVTQFPSHSVIEKGQTVTLRCDPISGHDNLYWYRRVMGKEIKFLLHFVKESKQDESGMPNNRFLAERTGGTYSTLKVQPAELEDSGVYFCASSQVGGAGWTDTQYFGPGTRLTVL.

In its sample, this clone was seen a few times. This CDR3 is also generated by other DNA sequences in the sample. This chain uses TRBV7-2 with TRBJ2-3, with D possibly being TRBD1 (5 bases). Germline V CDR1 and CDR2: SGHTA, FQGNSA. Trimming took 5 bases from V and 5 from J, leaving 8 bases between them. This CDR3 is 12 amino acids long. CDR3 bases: TGTGCCAGCAGCCCCGACAGAGATACGCAGTATTTT. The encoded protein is CASSPDRDTQYF.

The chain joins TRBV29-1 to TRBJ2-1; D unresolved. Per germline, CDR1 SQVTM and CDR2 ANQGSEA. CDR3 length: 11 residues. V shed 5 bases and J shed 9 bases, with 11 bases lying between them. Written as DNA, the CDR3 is TGCAGCGTTTCTTCGGTTGGTGAGCAGTTCTTC. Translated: CSVSSVGEQFF.